One sample yielded the 22 T cell receptor beta chains listed below, sequenced in a study of T cell responses to AZD1222 COVID-19 vaccine. This table comes from immunoSEQ multiplex PCR, and its TCRdb copy is limited to in-frame clones, with some not included. The sample includes about 150,000 clones, 93% seen only once; the top ten take about 5.1%. The input for sequencing was peripheral blood, taken on day 0 of AZD1222 vaccination. All receptors derive from an adult in good health.

The CDR3 sequence is CASSERTGANVLTF. In DNA, the CDR3 is TGTGCCAGCAGTGAGCGTACTGGGGCCAACGTCCTGACTTTC. This chain joins TRBV6-4 and TRBJ2-6; D is uncertain. V was cut by 3 bases and J by 2 bases, with 5 bases left in between. The germline V gene has CDR1 MRHNA and CDR2 SNTAGT. The CDR3 spans 14 residues.

The gene calls are TRBV9 and TRBJ2-7, with TRBD2 identical over 9 bases. The CDR3 spans 14 residues. Trimming at V came to 1 base and at J to 4 bases, leaving 3 bases not matched to a gene. Per germline, CDR1 SGDLS and CDR2 YYNGEE. CDR3 coding DNA: TGTGCCAGCAGCGTAACGACTAGCGGATACGAGCAGTACTTC. It specifies CASSVTTSGYEQYF.

This rearrangement joins TRBV7-2 to TRBJ2-7, with 14 bases identical to TRBD2. The trim removed 5 bases at V and 12 bases at J, leaving 6 bases unmatched. Germline V gene sequence: CDR1 SGHTA, CDR2 FQGNSA. The CDR3 is 13 amino acids. The CDR3 nucleotides read TGTGCCAGCAGCCCAAGGACTAGCGGGAGGCCGTACTTC. Protein product: CASSPRTSGRPYF.

A single count supports this clone. The rearrangement joins TRBV19 to TRBJ1-4; D call uncertain. V lost 2 bases to trimming and J lost 5 bases, with 9 bases between them. The CDR3 covers 14 residues. Per the germline V gene, CDR1 is LNHDA and CDR2 is SQIVND (reference sequence). CDR3: CASSIRTANEKLFF. As DNA, the CDR3 is TGTGCCAGTAGTATACGCACGGCGAATGAAAAACTGTTTTTT.

This clone was detected a few times. The sample holds other DNA sequences that translate to the same CDR3. The CDR3 region is CASSLEETQYF. CDR3 coding DNA: TGCGCCAGCAGCTTGGAAGAGACCCAGTACTTC. This chain joins TRBV5-1 and TRBJ2-5; D uncertain. In germline, CDR1 is SGHRS, CDR2 YFSETQ. The CDR3 sequence is 11 residues long. V was cut by 0 bases and J by 3 bases, with 0 bases left in between.

The chain links TRBV25-1 to TRBJ2-1, with 7 nucleotides matching TRBD1. This CDR3 has 14 residues. The V and J ends lost 4 bases and 8 bases, in that order; junction bases with no gene match: 8. Germline V CDR1 and CDR2: MGHDK, SYGVNS. Written as DNA, the CDR3 is TGTGCCAGCAGTGGAAGGGCAGGGGGATATGAGCAGTTCTTC. It yields the protein CASSGRAGGYEQFF.

The V and J genes are TRBV19 and TRBJ2-6, with D perhaps given as TRBD1 or TRBD2 (5 bases each). Trimming pared 7 bases from V and 2 bases from J, leaving 9 bases between. Looked up from germline, CDR1 is LNHDA and CDR2 is SQIVND (reference sequence). The CDR3 is 14 amino acids. The CDR3 DNA follows: TGTGCCAGTACGAGGGGTGCTGGGGCCAACGTCCTGACTTTC. It codes for CASTRGAGANVLTF.

This chain links TRBV6-5 with TRBJ2-2; D is undetermined. Germline V CDR1 and CDR2: MNHEY, SVGAGI. V was pared by 5 bases and J by 6 bases, with 10 bases between. CDR3 length: 13 amino acids. The CDR3 nucleotides are TGTGCCAGCAGTCAGGTTTTGTCCGGGGAGCTGTTTTTT. Translated, it gives CASSQVLSGELFF.

This chain links TRBV6-5 with TRBJ2-5, with 8 bases identical to TRBD1. CDR1 MNHEY and CDR2 SVGAGI come from the germline V gene. The CDR3 consists of 13 residues. Trimming took 6 bases from V and 4 from J; bases not matched to a gene: 4. CDR3 nucleotides: TGTGCCAGCAGAATAACAGGGGGAGAGACCCAGTACTTC. This sequence encodes CASRITGGETQYF.

This sequence joins TRBV4-1 and TRBJ2-7; 12 positions agree with TRBD2. Germline CDR1 is MGHRA and CDR2 is YSYEKL. Germline trimming cut 4 bases from V and 3 bases from J; bases unmatched to any gene: 10. This CDR3 spans 17 amino acids. CDR3 DNA sequence: TGCGCCAGCAGCCGCCTACAGACTAGCGGGAGTTTCTACGAGCAGTACTTC. This codes for CASSRLQTSGSFYEQYF.

The gene calls are TRBV15 and TRBJ2-7; 7 positions match TRBD2. The germline V gene has CDR1 LNHNV and CDR2 YYDKDF (reference sequence). V lost 1 base and J lost 2; bases outside the gene matches: 11. The CDR3 sequence is 17 residues long. CDR3 sequence: CATSRGVPSGEPYEQYF. DNA of the CDR3: TGTGCCACCAGCAGAGGGGTTCCTAGCGGAGAGCCCTACGAGCAGTACTTC.

This CDR3 reads CASSDGQATYEQYF. The CDR3 bases are TGTGCCAGCAGCGACGGACAGGCCACCTACGAGCAGTACTTC. The rearrangement uses TRBV2 and TRBJ2-7; 7 positions agree with TRBD1. This CDR3 comprises 14 residues. V shed 6 bases and J 2 bases; nucleotides not matched to a gene: 7. Germline CDR1 reads SNHLY; CDR2 reads FYNNEI.

J is TRBJ1-1 and V is TRBV11-2, with D hard to call. Per germline, CDR1 SGHAT and CDR2 FQNNGV. This CDR3 is 15 amino acids long. Trimming removed 1 base from V and 0 bases from J, with 9 bases in between. CDR3 in amino acids: CASSLVPGMNTEAFF. DNA for the CDR3: TGTGCCAGCAGCTTAGTGCCAGGTATGAACACTGAAGCTTTCTTT.

The chain employs TRBV5-1 and TRBJ2-7; 11 bases are a match to TRBD2. The CDR3 has 14 residues. Trimming took 5 bases from V and 3 from J; bases not matched to a gene: 4. Germline V CDR1 and CDR2: SGHRS, YFSETQ. The CDR3: CASSLGTSGYEQYF. The DNA of the CDR3 is TGCGCCAGCAGTCTCGGGACTAGCGGCTACGAGCAGTACTTC.

The rearrangement uses TRBV4-1 and TRBJ1-2; D is undetermined. The V end lost 4 bases, the J end lost 6 bases, and 12 bases lay between the germline ends. Germline loops: CDR1 MGHRA, CDR2 YSYEKL. The CDR3 extends over 13 amino acids. CDR3 coding DNA: TGCGCCAGCAGCCCAGGTAGGGTCGATGGCTACACCTTC. It translates to CASSPGRVDGYTF.

This sequence joins TRBV11-2 and TRBJ2-7, with D perhaps matching TRBD2 (6 bases). The CDR3 consists of 14 residues. CDR1 is SGHAT, CDR2 FQNNGV, per germline. The V gene lost 5 bases and the J gene lost 4 bases, with 15 bases spanning the gap. CDR3 DNA: TGTGCCAGCAGCCCCACGGGAGCTCGGTACGAGCAGTACTTC. It is translated as CASSPTGARYEQYF.

The V gene is TRBV5-1, the J gene TRBJ1-2; 9 bases fit TRBD1. V gave up 5 bases and J gave up 6 bases; unmatched junction bases: 5. Germline CDR1 reads SGHRS; CDR2 reads YFSETQ. This CDR3 spans 13 amino acids. This chain's CDR3 is CASSRTGEDGYTF. CDR3 coding DNA: TGCGCCAGCAGTCGGACAGGGGAGGATGGCTACACCTTC.

The V gene is TRBV4-2, the J gene TRBJ2-5; 11 bases agree with TRBD1. CDR1 is LGHNA and CDR2 is YNFKEQ in the germline V gene. V was pared by 4 bases and J by 2 bases, with 9 bases of the junction left unmatched. The CDR3 contains 17 residues. CDR3 sequence: CASSPRGQGARQETQYF. The CDR3 region has the DNA TGTGCCAGCAGCCCCAGAGGACAGGGGGCGCGGCAAGAGACCCAGTACTTC.

This chain joins TRBV28 and TRBJ2-7, with D possibly TRBD1 on 6 matching bases. Trimming removed 1 base from V and 2 bases from J, with 9 bases in between. Germline V CDR1 and CDR2: MDHEN, SYDVKM. The CDR3 loop spans 14 amino acids. The chain's CDR3 is CASSLYGDTYEQYF. For the CDR3, the DNA is TGTGCCAGCAGTTTATACGGGGACACCTACGAGCAGTACTTC. Drawing the rest from reference TRBV28 and TRBJ2-7, the complete variable domain is DVKVTQSSRYLVKRTGEKVFLECVQDMDHENMFWYRQDPGLGLRLIYFSYDVKMKEKGDIPEGYSVSREKKERFSLILESASTNQTSMYLCASSLYGDTYEQYFGPGTRLTVT.

The chain links TRBV29-1 to TRBJ1-2; TRBD1 matches at 7 bases. The V segment lost 6 bases and the J segment 5 bases; nucleotides outside the gene matches: 18. The CDR3 loop spans 16 amino acids. Germline CDR1 reads SQVTM; CDR2 reads ANQGSEA. CDR3 sequence: CSVATVPGGTKYGYTF. The CDR3, as DNA: TGCAGCGTAGCAACGGTACCAGGGGGGACAAAGTATGGCTACACCTTC.

V usage is TRBV29-1 and J usage is TRBJ2-3; no definite D call. The germline gives CDR1 SQVTM, CDR2 ANQGSEA. Trimming took 6 bases from V and 0 from J, leaving 13 bases between them. The CDR3 contains 14 residues. The CDR3 nucleotides read TGCAGCGTCGCCCCGGGCCCTAGCACAGATACGCAGTATTTT. It yields the protein CSVAPGPSTDTQYF.

The V call is TRBV30, the J call TRBJ1-2; D unclear. This CDR3 is 12 amino acids long. The ends were cut back, 4 bases at V and 6 bases at J, with 12 bases in the middle. Germline V CDR1 and CDR2: GTSNPN, SVGIG (reference sequence). CDR3 sequence reads: CAWKVGFDGYTF. CDR3 DNA sequence: TGTGCCTGGAAGGTGGGGTTTGATGGCTACACCTTC.